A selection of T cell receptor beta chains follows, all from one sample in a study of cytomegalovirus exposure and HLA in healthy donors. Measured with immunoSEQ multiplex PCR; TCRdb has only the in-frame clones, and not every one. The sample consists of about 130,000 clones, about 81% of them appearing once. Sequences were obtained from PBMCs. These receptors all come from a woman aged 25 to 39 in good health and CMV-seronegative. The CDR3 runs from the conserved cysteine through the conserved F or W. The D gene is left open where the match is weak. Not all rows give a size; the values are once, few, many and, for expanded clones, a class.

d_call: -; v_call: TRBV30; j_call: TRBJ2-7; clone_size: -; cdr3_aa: CAWSVAQMGEQYF; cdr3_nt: TGTGCCTGGAGTGTCGCACAGATGGGCGAGCAGTACTTC
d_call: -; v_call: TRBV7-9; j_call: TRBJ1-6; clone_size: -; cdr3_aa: CASSTENSPLHF; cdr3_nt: TGTGCCAGCAGCACCGAGAATTCACCCCTCCACTTT
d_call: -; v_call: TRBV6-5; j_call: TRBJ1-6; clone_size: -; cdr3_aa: CASSYSPKLLDSPLHF; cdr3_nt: TGTGCCAGCAGTTACTCACCCAAGCTCCTTGATTCACCCCTCCACTTT
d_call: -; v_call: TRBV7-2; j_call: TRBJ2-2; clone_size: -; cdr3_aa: CASSFGPGELFF; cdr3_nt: TGTGCCAGCAGCTTCGGTCCCGGGGAGCTGTTTTTT
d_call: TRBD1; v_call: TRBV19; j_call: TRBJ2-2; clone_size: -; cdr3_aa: CASSILGGPRGELFF; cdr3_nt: TGTGCCAGTAGTATCTTAGGGGGCCCCCGGGGGGAGCTGTTTTTT
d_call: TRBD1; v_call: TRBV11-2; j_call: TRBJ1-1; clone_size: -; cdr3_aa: CASSPTGVEAFF; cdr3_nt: TGTGCCAGCAGTCCGACAGGGGTCGAAGCTTTCTTT
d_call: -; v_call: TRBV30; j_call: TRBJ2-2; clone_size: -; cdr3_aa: CASDIEGERGELFF; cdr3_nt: TGTGCCTCTGATATCGAGGGTGAAAGAGGGGAGCTGTTTTTT
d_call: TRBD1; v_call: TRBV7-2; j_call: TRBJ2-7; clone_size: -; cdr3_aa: CASSLRQGFHEQYF; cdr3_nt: TGTGCCAGCAGCTTACGACAGGGTTTCCACGAGCAGTACTTC
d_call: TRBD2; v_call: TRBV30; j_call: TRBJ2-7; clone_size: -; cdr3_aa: CAWNEGLVSYEQYF; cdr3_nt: TGTGCCTGGAACGAAGGACTAGTGAGCTACGAGCAGTACTTC
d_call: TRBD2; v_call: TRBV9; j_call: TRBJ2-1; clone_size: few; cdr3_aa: CASSVVSGRMSEQFF; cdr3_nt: TGTGCCAGCAGCGTCGTTAGCGGGAGAATGAGTGAGCAGTTCTTC
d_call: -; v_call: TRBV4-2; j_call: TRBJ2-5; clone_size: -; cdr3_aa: CASSQDRPRGGRETQYF; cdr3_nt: TGTGCCAGCAGCCAAGACCGCCCAAGGGGGGGCCGGGAGACCCAGTACTTC
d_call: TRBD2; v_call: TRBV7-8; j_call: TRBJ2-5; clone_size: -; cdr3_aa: CASSLGERGTRETQYF; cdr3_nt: TGTGCCAGCAGCCTTGGGGAGCGGGGGACAAGAGAGACCCAGTACTTC